Listed here are 5 T cell receptor beta chains from one sample, sequenced in a study of early T cells in non-severe SARS-CoV-2 infection. Each CDR3 protein is one row after TCRdb ran MiXCR on the 5' RACE reads. This sample has about 30,000 distinct CDR3 sequences, with roughly 5% found just once. The sample taken for sequencing was whole blood. The receptors derive from an adult who was a healthcare worker with PCR-confirmed SARS-CoV-2 infection or an uninfected control (not recorded which).

This clonotype was picked up many times. V and J are TRBV6-5 and TRBJ2-2, with TRBD1 matching over 8 bases. CDR3 length equals 13 residues. V trimming: 10 bases; J trimming: 4 bases; junction bases outside the gene matches: 5. Germline V CDR1 and CDR2: MNHEY, SVGAGI. CDR3 in amino acids: CATNRGVTGELFF. The DNA of the CDR3 is TGTGCCACTAACAGGGGGGTCACCGGGGAGCTGTTTTTT.

This clonotype was observed a handful of times. The chain employs TRBV20-1 and TRBJ2-1; no definite D call. The CDR3 has 12 amino acids. Germline values: CDR1 DFQATT, CDR2 SNEGSKA (reference sequence). V lost 5 bases to trimming and J lost 4 bases, with 9 bases between them. DNA of the CDR3: TGCAGTGCTCTGGACGGATACAATGAGCAGTTCTTC. The encoded protein is CSALDGYNEQFF.

This clonotype was counted many times. The chain joins TRBV29-1 to TRBJ2-3, with D maybe TRBD1 (6 bases). Germline V gene lookup returns CDR1 SQVTM and CDR2 ANQGSEA. V dropped 4 bases and J dropped 4 bases, with 12 bases sitting between them. There are 13 residues in the CDR3. CDR3 sequence reads: CSVAAGVADTQYF. CDR3 nucleotide sequence: TGCAGCGTTGCGGCAGGGGTGGCAGATACGCAGTATTTT.

This clonotype was recorded a few times. CDR3 sequence reads: CASSQAHGTGGSEQYF. CDR3 in DNA: TGCGCCAGCAGCCAAGCCCACGGGACAGGGGGTTCCGAGCAGTACTTC. V gene TRBV4-1 combines with J gene TRBJ2-7; TRBD1 matches at 11 bases. V shed 1 base, J shed 6 bases, and the junction held 8 bases outside the gene matches. Germline assignment: CDR1 MGHRA and CDR2 YSYEKL. The CDR3 contains 16 residues.

Ten or more counts support this clonotype. The chain couples TRBV9 to TRBJ1-3; D remains ambiguous. Germline values: CDR1 SGDLS, CDR2 YYNGEE. The CDR3 extends over 12 amino acids. Trimming pared 0 bases from V and 3 bases from J, leaving 1 base between. The CDR3 DNA sequence: TGTGCCAGCAGCGTAGTTGGAAACACCATATATTTT. Translated, it gives CASSVVGNTIYF.